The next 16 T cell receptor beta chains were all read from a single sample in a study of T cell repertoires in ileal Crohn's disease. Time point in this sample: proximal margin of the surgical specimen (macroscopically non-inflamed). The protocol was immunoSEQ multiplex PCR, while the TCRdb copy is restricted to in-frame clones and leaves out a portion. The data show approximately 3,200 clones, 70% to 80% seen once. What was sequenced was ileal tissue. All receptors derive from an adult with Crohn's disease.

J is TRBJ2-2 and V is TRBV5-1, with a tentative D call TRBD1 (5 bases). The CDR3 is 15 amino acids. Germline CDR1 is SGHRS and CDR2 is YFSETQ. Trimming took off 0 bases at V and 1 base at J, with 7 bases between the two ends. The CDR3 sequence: CASSLDTGNTGELFF. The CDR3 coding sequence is TGCGCCAGCAGCTTGGATACAGGGAACACCGGGGAGCTGTTTTTT.

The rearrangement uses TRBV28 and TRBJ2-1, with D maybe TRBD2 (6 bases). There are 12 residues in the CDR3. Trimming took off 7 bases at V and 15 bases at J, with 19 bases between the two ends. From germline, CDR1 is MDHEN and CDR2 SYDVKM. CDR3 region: CASTSRAAGGFF. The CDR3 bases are TGTGCCAGCACCTCCCGGGCGGCCGGGGGGTTCTTC.

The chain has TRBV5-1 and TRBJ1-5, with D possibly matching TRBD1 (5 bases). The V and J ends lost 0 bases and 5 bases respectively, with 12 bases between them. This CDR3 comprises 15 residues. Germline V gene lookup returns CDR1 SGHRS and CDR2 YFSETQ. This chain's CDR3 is CASSLGAGLDQPQHF. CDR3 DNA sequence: TGCGCCAGCAGCTTGGGAGCAGGGTTGGATCAGCCCCAGCATTTT.

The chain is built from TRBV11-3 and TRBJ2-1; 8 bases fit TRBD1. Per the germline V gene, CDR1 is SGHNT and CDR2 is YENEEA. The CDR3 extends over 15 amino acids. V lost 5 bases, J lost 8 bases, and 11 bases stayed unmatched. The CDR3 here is CASSPRTGSKDEQFF. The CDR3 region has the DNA TGTGCCAGCAGCCCAAGGACAGGGTCTAAGGATGAGCAGTTCTTC.

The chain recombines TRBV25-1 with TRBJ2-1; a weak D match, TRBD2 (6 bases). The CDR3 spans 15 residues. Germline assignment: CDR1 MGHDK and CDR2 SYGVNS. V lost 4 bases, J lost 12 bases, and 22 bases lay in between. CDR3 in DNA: TGTGCCAGCAGTGCCTCCTCTAGCGAGCGTTCGGGGCAGTTCTTC. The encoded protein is CASSASSSERSGQFF. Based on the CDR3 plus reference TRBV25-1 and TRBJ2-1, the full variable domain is EADIYQTPRYLVIGTGKKITLECSQTMGHDKMYWYQQDPGMELHLIHYSYGVNSTEKGDLSSESTVSRIRTEHFPLTLESARPSHTSQYLCASSASSSERSGQFFGPGTRLTVL.

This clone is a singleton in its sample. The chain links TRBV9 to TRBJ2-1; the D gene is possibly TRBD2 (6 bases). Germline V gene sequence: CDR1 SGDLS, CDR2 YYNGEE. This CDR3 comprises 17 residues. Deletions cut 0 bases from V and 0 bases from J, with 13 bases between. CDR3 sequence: CASSVGPAGSSYNEQFF. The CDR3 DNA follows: TGTGCCAGCAGCGTAGGCCCGGCGGGAAGCTCCTACAATGAGCAGTTCTTC. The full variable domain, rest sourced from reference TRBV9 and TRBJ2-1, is DSGVTQTPKHLITATGQRVTLRCSPRSGDLSVYWYQQSLDQGLQFLIQYYNGEERAKGNILERFSAQQFPDLHSELNLSSLELGDSALYFCASSVGPAGSSYNEQFFGPGTRLTVL.

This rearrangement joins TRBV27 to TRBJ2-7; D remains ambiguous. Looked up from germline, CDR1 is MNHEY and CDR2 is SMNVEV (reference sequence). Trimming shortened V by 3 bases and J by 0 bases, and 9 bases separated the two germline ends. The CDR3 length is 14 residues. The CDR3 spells CASSFGAGSYEQYF. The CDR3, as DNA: TGTGCCAGCAGTTTTGGTGCTGGCTCCTACGAGCAGTACTTC.

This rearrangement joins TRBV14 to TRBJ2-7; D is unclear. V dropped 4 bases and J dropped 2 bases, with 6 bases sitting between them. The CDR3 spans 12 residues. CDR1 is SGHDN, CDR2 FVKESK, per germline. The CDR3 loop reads CASSPGAYEQYF. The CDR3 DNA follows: TGTGCCAGCAGCCCAGGAGCCTACGAGCAGTACTTC.

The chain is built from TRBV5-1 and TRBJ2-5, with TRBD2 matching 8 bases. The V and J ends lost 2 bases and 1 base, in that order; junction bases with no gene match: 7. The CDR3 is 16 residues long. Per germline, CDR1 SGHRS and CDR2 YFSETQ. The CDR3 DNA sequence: TGCGCCAGCAGCTTAGGGGCGGGGGGCCGCCAAGAGACCCAGTACTTC. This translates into CASSLGAGGRQETQYF.

CDR3 in DNA: TGTGCCAGCAGCCGTCCCCACGTGGGACAGGAACCTTATGGCTACACCTTC. This sequence encodes CASSRPHVGQEPYGYTF. This chain links TRBV28 with TRBJ1-2, with TRBD1 matching 8 bases. The V and J ends lost 6 bases and 5 bases, in that order; junction bases with no gene match: 17. CDR1 MDHEN and CDR2 SYDVKM come from the germline V gene. CDR3 length: 17 residues.

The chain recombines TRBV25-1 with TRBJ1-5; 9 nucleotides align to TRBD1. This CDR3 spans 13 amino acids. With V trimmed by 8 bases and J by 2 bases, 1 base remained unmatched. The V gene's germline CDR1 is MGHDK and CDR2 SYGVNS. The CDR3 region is CASGTGRNQPQHF. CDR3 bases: TGTGCCAGCGGGACAGGGCGCAATCAGCCCCAGCATTTT.

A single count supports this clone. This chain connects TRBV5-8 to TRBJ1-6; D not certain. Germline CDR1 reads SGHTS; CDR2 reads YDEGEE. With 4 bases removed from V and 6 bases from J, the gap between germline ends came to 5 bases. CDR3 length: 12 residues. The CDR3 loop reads CASSHRNSPLHF. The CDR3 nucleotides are TGTGCCAGCAGCCACCGTAATTCACCCCTCCACTTT.

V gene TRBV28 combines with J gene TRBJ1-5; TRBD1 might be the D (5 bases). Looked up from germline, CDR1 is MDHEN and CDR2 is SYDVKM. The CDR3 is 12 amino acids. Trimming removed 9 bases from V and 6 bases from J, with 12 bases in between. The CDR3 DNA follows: TGTGCCAGTAAGCCTGGGGGTCAGCCCCAGCATTTT. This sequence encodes CASKPGGQPQHF. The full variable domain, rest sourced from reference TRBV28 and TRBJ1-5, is DVKVTQSSRYLVKRTGEKVFLECVQDMDHENMFWYRQDPGLGLRLIYFSYDVKMKEKGDIPEGYSVSREKKERFSLILESASTNQTSMYLCASKPGGQPQHFGDGTRLSIL.

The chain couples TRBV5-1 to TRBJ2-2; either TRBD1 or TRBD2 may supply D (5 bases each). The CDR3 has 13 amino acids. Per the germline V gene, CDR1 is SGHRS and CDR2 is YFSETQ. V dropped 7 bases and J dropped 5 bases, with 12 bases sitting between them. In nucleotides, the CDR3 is TGCGCCAGCGGGGGTTTGGGGACCGGGGAGCTGTTTTTT. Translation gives CASGGLGTGELFF.

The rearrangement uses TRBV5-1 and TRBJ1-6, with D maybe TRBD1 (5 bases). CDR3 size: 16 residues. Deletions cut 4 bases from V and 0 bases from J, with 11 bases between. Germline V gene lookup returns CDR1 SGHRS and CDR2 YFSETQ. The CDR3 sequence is CASSLEGISYNSPLHF. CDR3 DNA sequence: TGCGCCAGCAGCCTGGAGGGGATCTCCTATAATTCACCCCTCCACTTT.

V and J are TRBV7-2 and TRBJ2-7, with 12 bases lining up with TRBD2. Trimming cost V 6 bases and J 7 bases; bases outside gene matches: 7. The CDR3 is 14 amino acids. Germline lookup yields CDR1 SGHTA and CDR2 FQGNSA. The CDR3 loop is CASRRLAGEGEQYF. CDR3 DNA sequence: TGTGCCAGCAGAAGACTAGCGGGGGAAGGAGAGCAGTACTTC.